The source of this T cell receptor (beta chain) is a study of T cell repertoires and HLA-DP antigens. Study in general: Alloreactive CD4+ T cells targeted HLA-DP on transduced HeLa.

In regard to this clone: The antigen is unknown.

Germline V lookup: CDR1 MNHNS, CDR2 SASEGT. CDR3 length: 17 residues. Trimming shortened V by 2 bases and J by 7 bases, and 22 bases separated the two germline ends. The primer mix covered 54 TRBV segments and 13 TRBJ segments. Produced via immunoSEQ multiplex PCR; TCRdb's table is partial and in-frame only. Among over 100,000 clones, roughly 92% were seen once, and the ten largest hold more than 0.25%. The study's findings and limits: Responder cells were total CD4+ cells with a HeLa antigen-presenting system.

The receptor was derived from a woman aged 18-30 years in good health and CMV-seronegative. The chain couples TRBV6-1 to TRBJ2-3; either TRBD1 or TRBD2 may fit D (7 bases each). Sequenced: CD4+ T cells from PBMCs. The CDR3 bases are TGTGCCAGCAGTGAACCCCAGGGGGGGATTTTTATAAATACGCAGTATTTT. This sequence encodes CASSEPQGGIFINTQYF.